This T cell receptor (beta chain) was documented in a study of blood T cell repertoires in COVID-19. Study details: The United States, Italy and Spain supplied acute and convalescent COVID-19 samples.

The sample holds one count of this clone. Profiled with immunoSEQ multiplex PCR; TCRdb holds only in-frame clones, not every one. The table includes approximately 140,000 clones, about nine tenths detected once. This CDR3 spans 16 amino acids. The germline V and J ends were trimmed by 0 bases and 3 bases, with 14 bases remaining between them. Germline V gives CDR1 LGHNA, CDR2 YNFKEQ. This rearrangement joins TRBV4-2 to TRBJ1-2; TRBD1 is a possible D gene (5 bases). Source material: peripheral blood. This clonotype was obtained from a human donor in a cohort sampled during active COVID-19. The CDR3 loop reads CASSQDPPGADYGYTF. The CDR3 bases are TGTGCCAGCAGCCAAGATCCCCCTGGGGCGGACTATGGCTACACCTTC.